Sequencing of this T cell receptor beta chain was carried out in a study of response to subunit inactivated influenza vaccine. Study-wide results and caveats: A suggestion made by the authors is that each seasonal influenza vaccination recruits few new T cells.

TCRdb recomputed calls from the RT-PCR reads with MiXCR, one row per CDR3 protein. Of about 520,000 distinct CDR3 sequences listed, about 25% were seen once; the top ten hold under 2.5%. Germline trimming cut 4 bases from V and 5 bases from J; bases unmatched to any gene: 14. CDR3 length equals 17 residues. CDR1 MNHEY and CDR2 SMNVEV come from the germline V gene (reference sequence). For this clonotype: Its antigen is unidentified.

This sequence joins TRBV27 and TRBJ2-7; TRBD2 matches at 10 bases. The clonotype was recovered from a man aged 45-65 years who received an inactivated influenza vaccine. The material sequenced was CD4+ T cells sorted from PBMCs, taken less than 6 days after vaccination. The CDR3 nucleotides are TGTGCCAGCAGTTCCGTCCCGGGACTAGCGAGTGAGCACGAGCAGTACTTC. Translated: CASSSVPGLASEHEQYF.